This T cell receptor (beta chain) was identified in a study of blood T cell repertoires in COVID-19. Study-level information: The United States, Italy and Spain were the sources of the acute and convalescent COVID-19 samples. Sample material is recorded as cDNA or gDNA derived from T cells, B-cell-depleted T cells, or PBMCs.

This CDR3 is built from 13 residues. The V and J ends lost 8 bases and 6 bases respectively, with 14 bases between them. Germline values: CDR1 MNHEY, CDR2 SVGEGT. Under the authors' procedure: Amplified reference gene primers provided the basis for estimating nucleated cell counts. TCRdb's copy holds only in-frame clones and misses some; the assay was immunoSEQ multiplex PCR. That table is the source of V, J and clone size, and D and trimming were worked out from the DNA. The sample shows approximately 97,000 clones, approximately 85% of them seen only once. Sequenced: peripheral blood. V and J are TRBV6-2 or TRBV6-3 and TRBJ2-1; D is perhaps TRBD1 (5 bases). The clonotype was recovered from a human donor in a cohort sampled during active COVID-19. The DNA for the CDR3 is TGTGCCAGCGGCCTCAGGGTTTCCAATGAGCAGTTCTTC. Protein: CASGLRVSNEQFF.